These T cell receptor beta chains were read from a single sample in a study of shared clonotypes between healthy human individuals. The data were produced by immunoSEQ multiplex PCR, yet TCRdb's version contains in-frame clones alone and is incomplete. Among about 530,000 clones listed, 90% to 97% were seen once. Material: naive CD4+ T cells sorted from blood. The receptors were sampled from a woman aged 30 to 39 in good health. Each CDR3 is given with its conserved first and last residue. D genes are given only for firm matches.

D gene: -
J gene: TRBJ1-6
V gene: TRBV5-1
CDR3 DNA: TGCGCCAGCAGCTTGGTTTCAGGGGATTATAATTCACCCCTCCACTTT
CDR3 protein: CASSLVSGDYNSPLHF

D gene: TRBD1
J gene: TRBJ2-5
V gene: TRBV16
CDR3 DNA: TGTGCCAGCAGCCCTTCGGTTCTTCCCGGACAGGGCCAAGAGACCCAGTACTTC
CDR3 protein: CASSPSVLPGQGQETQYF

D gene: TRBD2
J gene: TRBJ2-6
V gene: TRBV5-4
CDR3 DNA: TGTGCCAGCAGTGGGACTACCGTCTCGGCTGGGGCCAACGTCCTGACTTTC
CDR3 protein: CASSGTTVSAGANVLTF

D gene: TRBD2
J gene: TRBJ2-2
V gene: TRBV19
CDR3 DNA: TGTGCCAGTAGTACGGGACTAGCGGGAGCCGGGGAGCTGTTTTTT
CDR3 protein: CASSTGLAGAGELFF

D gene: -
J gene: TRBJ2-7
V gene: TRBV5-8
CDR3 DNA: TGTGCCAGCAGCTTTGGGGTCCTCTCCTACGAGCAGTACTTC
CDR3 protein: CASSFGVLSYEQYF

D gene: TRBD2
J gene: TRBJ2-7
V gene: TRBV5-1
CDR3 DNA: TGCGCCAGCAGCCCAACCTTCAGGAGGACTAGCGGGGACCCCTACGAGCAGTACTTC
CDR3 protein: CASSPTFRRTSGDPYEQYF

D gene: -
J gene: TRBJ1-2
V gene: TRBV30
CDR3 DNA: TGTGCCTGGAGTGTAGACGTTGGCTACACCTTC
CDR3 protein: CAWSVDVGYTF

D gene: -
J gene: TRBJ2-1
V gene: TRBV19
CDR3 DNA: TGTGCCAGTATTGGTCGGTTCGAGGGCCGGAATGAGCAGTTCTTC
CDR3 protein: CASIGRFEGRNEQFF

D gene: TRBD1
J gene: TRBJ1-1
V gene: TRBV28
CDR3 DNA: TGTGCCAGCAGTTTAGGGACAGGGTACACTGAAGCTTTCTTT
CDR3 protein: CASSLGTGYTEAFF

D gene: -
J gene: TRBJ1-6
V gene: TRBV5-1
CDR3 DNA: TGCGCCAGCAGCTTGGGCACCGGTTCACCCCTCCACTTT
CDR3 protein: CASSLGTGSPLHF

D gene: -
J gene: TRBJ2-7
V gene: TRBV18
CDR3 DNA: TGTGCCAGCTCACGTCAGGAGTACGAGCAGTACTTC
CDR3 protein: CASSRQEYEQYF

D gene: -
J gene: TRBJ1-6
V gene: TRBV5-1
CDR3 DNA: TGCGCCAGCAGCCGATCCCTGGCGGCTCAGGTGAACTCCCTCCACTTT
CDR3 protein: CASSRSLAAQVNSLHF

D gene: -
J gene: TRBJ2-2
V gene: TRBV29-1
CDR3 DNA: TGCAGCGTTGGACACCACGGGACCGGGGAGCTGTTTTTT
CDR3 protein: CSVGHHGTGELFF

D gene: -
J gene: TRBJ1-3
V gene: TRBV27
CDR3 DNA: TGTGCCAGCAGTCCGGGGGCTCCTGGAAACACCATATATTTT
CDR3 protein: CASSPGAPGNTIYF

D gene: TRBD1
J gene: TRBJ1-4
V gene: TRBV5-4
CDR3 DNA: TGTGCCAGCAGCCACGCTCGACAGGGGGGGAATGAAAAACTGTTTTTT
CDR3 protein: CASSHARQGGNEKLFF

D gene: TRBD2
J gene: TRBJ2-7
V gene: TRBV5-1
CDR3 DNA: TGCGCCAGCAGCCCCGAGGGAGGGAACGAGCAGTACTTC
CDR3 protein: CASSPEGGNEQYF

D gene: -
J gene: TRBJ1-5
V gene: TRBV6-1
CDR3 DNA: TGTGCCAGTCGGCTGGGGAATCAGCCCCAGCATTTT
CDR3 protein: CASRLGNQPQHF

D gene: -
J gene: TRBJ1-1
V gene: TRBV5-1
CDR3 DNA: TGCGCCAGCAGCACCCGGGGGAACACTGAAGCTTTCTTT
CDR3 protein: CASSTRGNTEAFF

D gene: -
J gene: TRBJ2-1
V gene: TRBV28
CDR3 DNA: TGTGCCAGCAGGGTTCCTAGCGAATACAATGAGCAGTTCTTC
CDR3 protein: CASRVPSEYNEQFF